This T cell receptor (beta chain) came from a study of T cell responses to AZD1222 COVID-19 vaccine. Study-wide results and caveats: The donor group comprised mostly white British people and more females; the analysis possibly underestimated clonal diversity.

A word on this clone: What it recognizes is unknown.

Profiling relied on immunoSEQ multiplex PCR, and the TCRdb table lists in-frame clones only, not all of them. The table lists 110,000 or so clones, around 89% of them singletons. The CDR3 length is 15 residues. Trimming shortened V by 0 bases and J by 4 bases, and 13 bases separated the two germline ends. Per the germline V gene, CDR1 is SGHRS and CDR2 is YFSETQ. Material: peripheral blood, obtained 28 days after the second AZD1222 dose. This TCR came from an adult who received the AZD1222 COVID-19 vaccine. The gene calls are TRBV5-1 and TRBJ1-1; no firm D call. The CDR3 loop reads CASSLGPSPGTEAFF. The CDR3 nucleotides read TGCGCCAGCAGCTTGGGGCCTTCCCCGGGCACTGAAGCTTTCTTT.